The next 20 T cell receptor beta chains were all read from a single sample in a study of cytomegalovirus exposure and HLA in healthy donors. PCR primers comprised 60 Vbeta and 13 Jbeta primers. Data came from immunoSEQ multiplex PCR; TCRdb stores just in-frame clones and leaves some out. This table holds 85,000 to 90,000 clones. Sequenced material: PBMCs. The receptors derive from a man aged 50 to 59 in good health and CMV-seropositive.

The chain carries TRBV7-9 and TRBJ1-2; D call uncertain. Trimming took off 8 bases at V and 0 bases at J, with 10 bases between the two ends. Germline V CDR1 and CDR2: SEHNR, FQNEAQ (reference sequence). This CDR3 is 13 amino acids long. This CDR3 is CASRSDTNYGYTF. The CDR3, as DNA: TGTGCCAGCCGGTCAGACACTAACTATGGCTACACCTTC.

The V call is TRBV15, the J call TRBJ2-1; D perhaps matches TRBD2 (6 bases). With 1 base removed from V and 7 bases from J, the gap between germline ends came to 14 bases. Germline V gives CDR1 LNHNV, CDR2 YYDKDF (reference sequence). The CDR3 loop spans 15 amino acids. In DNA, the CDR3 is TGTGCCACCAGCAGAGCCGACCAAGCGGGTAATGAGCAGTTCTTC. This sequence encodes CATSRADQAGNEQFF.

The V call is TRBV7-8, the J call TRBJ2-7; a weak D match, TRBD1 (6 bases). Germline V gene data show CDR1 as SGHVS and CDR2 as FQNEAQ. This CDR3 region has 15 residues. With 1 base removed from V and 0 bases from J, the gap between germline ends came to 10 bases. CDR3 DNA: TGTGCCAGCAGCTTAGGAGACAGGTTCTCCTACGAGCAGTACTTC. This codes for CASSLGDRFSYEQYF.

J is TRBJ1-2 and V is TRBV29-1, with 12 bases aligning to TRBD1. The V segment lost 7 bases and the J segment 6 bases; nucleotides outside the gene matches: 3. This CDR3 has 12 residues. Germline CDR1 is SQVTM and CDR2 is ANQGSEA. This chain's CDR3 is CSAGTGGDGYTF. The CDR3 DNA follows: TGCAGCGCCGGGACAGGGGGCGATGGCTACACCTTC.

The chain has TRBV7-3 and TRBJ2-3; TRBD2 aligns across 7 bases. V lost 6 bases and J lost 4; bases outside the gene matches: 4. The CDR3 extends over 13 amino acids. Germline CDR1 is SGHTA and CDR2 is FQGTGA. DNA of the CDR3: TGTGCCAGCAGTATAGCGGGTGCAGATACGCAGTATTTT. As protein: CASSIAGADTQYF.

V and J are TRBV2 and TRBJ1-1; D might be TRBD1 (6 bases). This CDR3 is built from 13 residues. Trimming removed 7 bases at V and 1 base at J, with 10 bases between. Germline loops: CDR1 SNHLY, CDR2 FYNNEI. The CDR3 DNA reads TGTGCCAGCATGAGGACAGAGAACACTGAAGCTTTCTTT. Residues: CASMRTENTEAFF.

This rearrangement joins TRBV11-3 to TRBJ2-3; 9 nucleotides align to TRBD2. Per germline, CDR1 SGHNT and CDR2 YENEEA. The CDR3 runs 14 residues. With V trimmed by 4 bases and J by 1 base, 0 bases remained unmatched. The CDR3 here is CASSSSGGTDTQYF. The CDR3 DNA reads TGTGCCAGCAGCTCTAGCGGGGGCACAGATACGCAGTATTTT.

The rearrangement uses TRBV5-4 and TRBJ2-1; 14 bases agree with TRBD2. The CDR3 covers 15 residues. The junction had 3 bases not matched to a gene; V was cut back by 3 bases and J by 7 bases. The germline gives CDR1 SGHNT, CDR2 YYREEE (reference sequence). The chain's CDR3 is CASSSRLAGGNEQFF. Written as DNA, the CDR3 is TGTGCCAGCAGCTCCCGACTAGCGGGAGGGAATGAGCAGTTCTTC.

The chain is built from TRBV7-9 and TRBJ2-1; 10 nucleotides match TRBD1. The germline gives CDR1 SEHNR, CDR2 FQNEAQ (reference sequence). The CDR3 is 15 residues long. J lost 7 bases, V lost 6 bases, and 9 bases had no gene match. The DNA of the CDR3 is TGTGCCAGCAGTGTGGACAGGGGGGGGCCGAATGAGCAGTTCTTC. Protein: CASSVDRGGPNEQFF.

The rearrangement links TRBV27 to TRBJ2-1, with a tentative D call TRBD1 (5 bases). V dropped 5 bases and J dropped 7 bases, with 15 bases sitting between them. Germline CDR1 reads MNHEY; CDR2 reads SMNVEV (reference sequence). The CDR3 runs to 14 residues. DNA of the CDR3: TGTGCCAGCAGTCCCGGACAATTCCTTAATGAGCAGTTCTTC. Residues: CASSPGQFLNEQFF.

This sequence joins TRBV2 and TRBJ1-1, with D unresolved. The CDR3 sequence is 16 residues long. Trimming cost V 2 bases and J 2 bases, with 15 bases left between them. Germline CDR1 and CDR2: SNHLY and FYNNEI. The CDR3 nucleotides read TGTGCCAGCAGTGAACTGTTCTCCAGAGGAAACACTGAAGCTTTCTTT. This codes for CASSELFSRGNTEAFF.

The rearrangement links TRBV5-6 to TRBJ2-1; 7 positions match TRBD2. CDR3 length equals 15 residues. J lost 2 bases, V lost 4 bases, and 6 bases had no gene match. The germline V gene encodes CDR1 SGHDT and CDR2 YYEEEE. CDR3 sequence (DNA): TGTGCCAGCAGCACGGGACTAACCCCCTACAATGAGCAGTTCTTC. This codes for CASSTGLTPYNEQFF.

V and J are TRBV7-5 and TRBJ2-7; TRBD2 is the table's D call, not checked against the DNA. TRBV7-5 is annotated as a pseudogene. The CDR3 spans 15 residues. CDR3 protein: CARSFGRPVRWEQYF. The DNA for the CDR3 is TGTGCCAGAAGCTTTGGGAGGCCGGTTCGTTGGGAGCAGTACTTC.

The J gene is TRBJ1-2, the V gene TRBV30, with 9 bases identical to TRBD1. The CDR3 is 16 amino acids. Germline V gene lookup returns CDR1 GTSNPN and CDR2 SVGIG (reference sequence). The V and J ends lost 4 bases and 6 bases, in that order; junction bases with no gene match: 15. CDR3 DNA: TGTGCCTGGACCGTCGGACAGGGGACGATTGGAAATGGCTACACCTTC. Encoded protein: CAWTVGQGTIGNGYTF.

The rearrangement joins TRBV9 to TRBJ2-1, with a possible D match to TRBD1 (5 bases). From germline, CDR1 is SGDLS and CDR2 YYNGEE. This CDR3 contains 11 residues. The V gene lost 3 bases and the J gene lost 8 bases, with 6 bases spanning the gap. As DNA, the CDR3 is TGTGCCAGCAGCGCCAGGGATGAGCAGTTCTTC. This translates into CASSARDEQFF.

This chain joins TRBV6-1 and TRBJ1-6, with 7 positions matching TRBD1. Germline loops: CDR1 MNHNS, CDR2 SASEGT. J was trimmed by 13 bases and V by 3 bases; bases with no gene match: 15. CDR3 length: 16 residues. CDR3 DNA: TGTGCCAGCAGTGAGACCTTGACAGGGAGAAATTATCCCCTCCACTTT. Protein sequence: CASSETLTGRNYPLHF.

V and J are TRBV27 and TRBJ2-1; TRBD1 matches at 12 bases. After removal of 9 bases from V and 1 base from J, the junction contained 13 bases not matched to a gene. CDR1 is MNHEY and CDR2 is SMNVEV in the germline V gene (reference sequence). This CDR3 comprises 18 residues. CDR3 amino acids: CASWPGTGGVGSYNEQFF. In DNA form, the CDR3 reads TGTGCCAGTTGGCCCGGGACAGGGGGCGTAGGGTCCTACAATGAGCAGTTCTTC.

This rearrangement joins TRBV20-1 to TRBJ1-1; D unresolved. The CDR3 runs 11 residues. CDR1 is DFQATT, CDR2 SNEGSKA, per germline (reference sequence). The CDR3, as DNA: TGCATCCTACAGTTGAACACTGAAGCTTTCTTT. Translating gives CILQLNTEAFF.

The chain recombines TRBV5-1 with TRBJ2-2, with 11 positions matching TRBD2. Germline loops: CDR1 SGHRS, CDR2 YFSETQ. The CDR3 loop spans 15 amino acids. With V trimmed by 4 bases and J by 6 bases, 5 bases remained unmatched. Here the CDR3 DNA reads TGCGCCAGCAGCCTACTAGCGGGAGATTCCGGGGAGCTGTTTTTT. Its protein product is CASSLLAGDSGELFF.

V usage is TRBV4-3 and J usage is TRBJ2-1; D may be TRBD2 (5 bases). Germline CDR1 is LGHNA and CDR2 is YSLEER. CDR3 length: 16 residues. The ends were cut back, 0 bases at V and 0 bases at J, with 9 bases in the middle. CDR3 DNA sequence: TGCGCCAGCAGCCAAGAAAACCTAGCCTCCTACAATGAGCAGTTCTTC. Protein sequence: CASSQENLASYNEQFF.